Listed below are T cell receptor beta chains from one sample, sequenced in a study of T cell responses to AZD1222 COVID-19 vaccine. Using immunoSEQ multiplex PCR, the repertoire was profiled, and TCRdb retains in-frame clones only, with some absent. The sample lists around 140,000 clones; 70% to 90% were seen once. The sample consisted of peripheral blood, taken on day 0 of AZD1222 vaccination. The receptors originated from an adult in good health. Both conserved end residues are part of each CDR3. A D gene is named only where the DNA matches it firmly. The size entry is marked missing in some rows and otherwise reads once, few, many or a size class.

>once|TRBJ2-2|TRBV11-2|-
TGTGCCAGCAGCTTCGAGGTGGGGGCGATTAACACCGGGGAGCTGTTTTTT
CASSFEVGAINTGELFF
>-|TRBJ1-4|TRBV9|-
TGTGCCAGCAGCGCCGGCTACCTACGGGAAAAACTGTTTTTT
CASSAGYLREKLFF
>-|TRBJ2-2|TRBV3-1/TRBV3-2|-
TGTGCCAGCAGCCCACTTCGGGGAGCGTCGAACACCGGGGAGCTGTTTTTT
CASSPLRGASNTGELFF
>-|TRBJ2-5|TRBV4-2|-
TGTGCCAGCAGCCAACGGGACACAGAAAGGGAAGAGACCCAGTACTTC
CASSQRDTEREETQYF
>-|TRBJ2-3|TRBV11-2|-
TGTGCCAGCAGCTTAGGCGGTGATACGCAGTATTTT
CASSLGGDTQYF
>-|TRBJ1-2|TRBV28|-
TGTGCCAGCAGTTTGCCCAGGCTCTATGGCTACACCTTC
CASSLPRLYGYTF
>-|TRBJ2-2|TRBV5-1|TRBD2
TGCGCCAGCAGCTTGACAAGCGGGGTGTACACCGGGGAGCTGTTTTTT
CASSLTSGVYTGELFF
>-|TRBJ1-5|TRBV7-9|TRBD1
TGTGCCAGCAGCTCCCCGGACAGGGGGCACAATCAGCCCCAGCATTTT
CASSSPDRGHNQPQHF
>-|TRBJ2-3|TRBV6-4|TRBD2
TGTGCCAGCAGTAGGGACGGGGGGGCCCAAGATACGCAGTATTTT
CASSRDGGAQDTQYF
>-|TRBJ2-7|TRBV5-4|TRBD1
TGTGCCAGCAGCCCACGACAGGGTGGCGACGAGCAGTACTTC
CASSPRQGGDEQYF
>-|TRBJ2-1|TRBV3-1/TRBV3-2|TRBD2
TGTGCCAGCAGCCACCTAGCGGGCGGGAGGCATGAGCAGTTCTTC
CASSHLAGGRHEQFF
>-|TRBJ1-2|TRBV20-1|TRBD1
TGCAGTGCTAGTCTTCTACCGGGACAGCCTAACGAGGGCTACACCTTC
CSASLLPGQPNEGYTF
>once|TRBJ2-2|TRBV5-5|-
TGTGCCAGCAGCTTGAGGTGGCAGGGGAACACCGGGGAGCTGTTTTTT
CASSLRWQGNTGELFF
>-|TRBJ1-1|TRBV9|-
TGTGCCAGCAGCGCCGGGGGTGGGACTGAAGCTTTCTTT
CASSAGGGTEAFF
>-|TRBJ2-7|TRBV23-1|-
TGCGCCAGCAGTCAATCCGGTCAACCTCGGATCGCCTACGAGCAGTACTTC
CASSQSGQPRIAYEQYF
>-|TRBJ2-1|TRBV3-1/TRBV3-2|-
TGTGCCAGCAGCTCCTACAATGAGCAGTTCTTC
CASSSYNEQFF
>once|TRBJ2-7|TRBV9|TRBD2
TGTGCCAGCAGCGAGGGACTAGCGGGCTACGAGCAGTACTTC
CASSEGLAGYEQYF
>few|TRBJ1-6|TRBV15|-
TGTGCCACCAGCAGAGAGCAGGTTTATTCACCCCTCCACTTT
CATSREQVYSPLHF
>-|TRBJ1-6|TRBV11-2|-
TGTGCCAGCAGCTTAGCCCCTTCGAACAGAAGCCTCCACTTT
CASSLAPSNRSLHF
>-|TRBJ2-6|TRBV19|-
TGTGCCAGTAGTATGTCCTACAGGTGGGCTGGGGCCAACGTCCTGACTTTC
CASSMSYRWAGANVLTF
>-|TRBJ1-5|TRBV4-2|-
TGTGCCAGCAGCCAAGTCGTAGGGGAGTTCGGCCAGCCCCAGCATTTT
CASSQVVGEFGQPQHF
>-|TRBJ2-3|TRBV24-1|TRBD1
TGTGCCACCGAACACCAGGGACAGGCCACAGATACGCAGTATTTT
CATEHQGQATDTQYF
>-|TRBJ2-5|TRBV28|TRBD1
TGTGCCAGCACCACGGGACAGGGCTGGGAGACCCAGTACTTC
CASTTGQGWETQYF